This T cell receptor (beta chain) appears in the sequencing data of a study of CD8 T cells in ankylosing spondylitis. This CDR3 contains 17 residues. Germline trimming cut 0 bases from V and 3 bases from J; bases unmatched to any gene: 8. Germline V gene lookup returns CDR1 SGHKS and CDR2 YYEKEE (reference sequence). Preparation of TCR beta libraries was done by quantitative 5'-RACE with molecular barcodes. TCRdb independently ran MiXCR on the 5' RACE reads; one entry per CDR3 protein. This sample yields 150,000 to 200,000 distinct CDR3 sequences, of which roughly 13% are seen a single time; about 11% belongs to the top ten.

V is TRBV5-5 and J is TRBJ2-3; 9 bases match TRBD2. The sequence came from a female donor with ankylosing spondylitis or in good health (not recorded which). The sample taken for sequencing was blood, either unsorted or a sorted T cell fraction (not recorded which). CDR3 protein: CASSLGRLAGKTDTQYF. The CDR3 nucleotides read TGTGCCAGCAGCTTGGGGCGGCTAGCGGGAAAGACAGATACGCAGTATTTT. Using reference TRBV5-5 and TRBJ2-3 for the parts outside the CDR3, the full variable domain is DAGVTQSPTHLIKTRGQQVTLRCSPISGHKSVSWYQQVLGQGPQFIFQYYEKEERGRGNFPDRFSARQFPNYSSELNVNALLLGDSALYLCASSLGRLAGKTDTQYFGPGTRLTVL.